Below, 28 T cell receptor beta chains from the same sample are listed, as sequenced in a study of blood T cell repertoires in COVID-19. The table came from immunoSEQ multiplex PCR; TCRdb's copy has only in-frame clones and leaves some out. Found here are about 300,000 clones, 80% to 95% of them singletons; the top ten hold under 7%. The sequencing input was peripheral blood. All receptors come from a young woman with COVID-19, enrolled during active disease.

This chain links TRBV30 with TRBJ2-1; weak D call: TRBD1 (6 bases). Trimming took 3 bases from V and 4 from J, leaving 10 bases between them. The CDR3 contains 13 residues. CDR1 is GTSNPN, CDR2 SVGIG, per germline (reference sequence). The CDR3 DNA reads TGTGCCTGGAGCCAAGACAGGTACAATGAGCAGTTCTTC. Residues: CAWSQDRYNEQFF.

This clone was detected once. This CDR3 is CASRGQGLRDEQYF. CDR3 nucleotides: TGTGCCAGCAGAGGACAGGGCCTTCGGGACGAGCAGTACTTC. The V gene is TRBV27, the J gene TRBJ2-7; 8 nucleotides line up with TRBD1. With V trimmed by 6 bases and J by 5 bases, 9 bases remained unmatched. CDR1 and CDR2 (germline): MNHEY, SMNVEV (reference sequence). This CDR3 contains 14 residues.

The chain joins TRBV11-2 to TRBJ2-7, with 9 nucleotides matching TRBD1. CDR1 SGHAT and CDR2 FQNNGV come from the germline V gene. V shed 6 bases and J 5 bases; nucleotides not matched to a gene: 11. The CDR3 runs 15 residues. The CDR3 DNA is TGTGCCAGCAGGCCCGCCGGGACAGGGAACCACGAGCAGTACTTC. This codes for CASRPAGTGNHEQYF.

The gene calls are TRBV6-5 and TRBJ2-1, with 10 positions matching TRBD2. CDR1 MNHEY and CDR2 SVGAGI come from the germline V gene. The CDR3 length is 15 residues. J gave up 0 bases and V 6 bases, and 2 bases lay outside the gene matches. CDR3 bases: TGTGCCAGCAGGATAGCGGGGGGCTCCTACAATGAGCAGTTCTTC. Translating it yields CASRIAGGSYNEQFF.

This sequence joins TRBV5-1 and TRBJ1-6; D gene ambiguous. Germline CDR1 is SGHRS and CDR2 is YFSETQ. This CDR3 contains 14 residues. Trimming left V 4 bases short and J 5 bases short, with 10 bases between. The CDR3 region is CASSLAGNNSPLHF. The DNA for the CDR3 is TGCGCCAGCAGCCTGGCGGGAAATAATTCACCCCTCCACTTT.

This clone has only a few counts. The chain recombines TRBV23-1 with TRBJ1-3; D might be TRBD1 (5 bases). Being an ORF, TRBV23-1 has a function that is uncertain. The CDR3 sequence is 17 residues long. Trimming removed 0 bases at V and 0 bases at J, with 12 bases between. The CDR3 region has the DNA TGCGCCAGCAGTCAATCCTCCCGGGACTACTCTGGAAACACCATATATTTT. Protein sequence: CASSQSSRDYSGNTIYF.

The CDR3 here is CASGGDTDTQYF. The CDR3 DNA sequence: TGTGCCAGCGGCGGGGACACAGATACGCAGTATTTT. V and J are TRBV6-5 and TRBJ2-3; tentative D call: TRBD2 (6 bases). Germline V gene sequence: CDR1 MNHEY, CDR2 SVGAGI. The CDR3 extends over 12 amino acids. V was pared by 8 bases and J by 2 bases, with 8 bases between.

The V gene is TRBV27, the J gene TRBJ2-7, with D perhaps matching TRBD2 (5 bases). CDR1 is MNHEY, CDR2 SMNVEV, per germline (reference sequence). V dropped 5 bases and J dropped 1 base, with 9 bases sitting between them. This CDR3 spans 13 amino acids. CDR3 amino acids: CASSASGSYEQYF. CDR3 in DNA: TGTGCCAGCAGTGCCTCGGGGTCCTACGAGCAGTACTTC.

In this sample, this clone turned up once. DNA of the CDR3: TGCGCCAGCTCCCCGCGGAGGGGGCCGGATGGCTACACCTTC. It encodes CASSPRRGPDGYTF. This chain joins TRBV5-1 and TRBJ1-2; TRBD1 aligns across 7 bases. Germline assignment: CDR1 SGHRS and CDR2 YFSETQ. This CDR3 is built from 14 residues. Trimming removed 7 bases from V and 6 bases from J; junction bases left unmatched: 12.

The chain is built from TRBV10-3 and TRBJ2-2; tentative D call: TRBD1 (6 bases). The length of the CDR3 is 15 residues. Germline V gives CDR1 ENHRY, CDR2 SYGVKD. The V and J ends lost 9 bases and 1 base respectively, with 15 bases between them. CDR3 sequence (DNA): TGTGCCATGAGGGGTGAGACAGGGAACACCGGGGAGCTGTTTTTT. This codes for CAMRGETGNTGELFF.

The chain uses TRBV10-2 and TRBJ2-6, with TRBD2 identical over 11 bases. Looked up from germline, CDR1 is WSHSY and CDR2 is SAAADI. The CDR3 runs 16 residues. With V trimmed by 10 bases and J by 0 bases, 5 bases remained unmatched. CDR3 sequence reads: CATSSGRNSGANVLTF. In nucleotides, the CDR3 is TGCGCCACCTCTAGCGGGAGGAACTCTGGGGCCAACGTCCTGACTTTC.

The V and J genes are TRBV28 and TRBJ2-1; no reliable D call. With 5 bases removed from V and 3 bases from J, the gap between germline ends came to 11 bases. CDR1 and CDR2 from the germline V gene are MDHEN and SYDVKM. The length of the CDR3 is 14 residues. The CDR3 protein is CASSPSGGYNEQFF. The CDR3 nucleotides read TGTGCCAGCAGTCCTTCAGGTGGCTACAATGAGCAGTTCTTC.

This chain links TRBV10-3 with TRBJ2-1, with a possible D match to TRBD2 (5 bases). The ends were cut back, 2 bases at V and 0 bases at J, with 14 bases in the middle. The germline V gene encodes CDR1 ENHRY and CDR2 SYGVKD. The CDR3 is 17 amino acids. This CDR3 reads CAISEGASRGSYNEQFF. The CDR3 nucleotides read TGTGCCATCAGTGAGGGAGCTAGCCGGGGCTCCTACAATGAGCAGTTCTTC.

V and J are TRBV11-2 and TRBJ1-1; no clear D. Germline V gives CDR1 SGHAT, CDR2 FQNNGV. V was cut by 0 bases and J by 0 bases, with 11 bases left in between. This CDR3 region has 16 residues. DNA for the CDR3: TGTGCCAGCAGCTTAGATGGGGAGGGAATGAACACTGAAGCTTTCTTT. This encodes CASSLDGEGMNTEAFF.

This chain joins TRBV4-2 and TRBJ1-4; no firm D call. Trimming took off 1 base at V and 4 bases at J, with 10 bases between the two ends. CDR1 is LGHNA and CDR2 is YNFKEQ in the germline V gene. CDR3 length: 15 amino acids. The CDR3 loop reads CASSQGGEINEKLFF. CDR3 DNA sequence: TGTGCCAGCAGCCAAGGAGGAGAGATTAATGAAAAACTGTTTTTT.

The chain couples TRBV21-1 to TRBJ1-5; the D call of TRBD1 is as the table states it, not checked on the DNA. TRBV21-1 is deemed a pseudogene. This CDR3 region has 15 residues. The CDR3 DNA sequence: TGTGCCAGCAGCCCACGCAGGCAGAGCAATCAGCCCCAGCATTTT. It codes for CASSPRRQSNQPQHF.

The rearrangement links TRBV24-1 to TRBJ2-2; 7 bases fit TRBD1. The CDR3 is made up of 17 amino acids. The V gene end was trimmed by 0 bases and the J gene end by 4 bases; junction bases not matched to a gene: 7. Germline lookup yields CDR1 KGHDR and CDR2 SFDVKD. This chain's CDR3 is CATSDLPAGGGTGELFF. The DNA for the CDR3 is TGTGCCACCAGTGATTTGCCGGCAGGGGGTGGCACCGGGGAGCTGTTTTTT.

The CDR3 sequence is CASRGQGAGNGYTF. Written as DNA, the CDR3 is TGTGCCAGCAGGGGACAGGGGGCAGGGAATGGCTACACCTTC. V is TRBV2 and J is TRBJ1-2, with 12 bases identical to TRBD1. V trimming: 6 bases; J trimming: 6 bases; junction bases outside the gene matches: 5. The CDR3 runs 14 residues. Germline V CDR1 and CDR2: SNHLY, FYNNEI.

This chain links TRBV13 with TRBJ2-3; possibly TRBD2 for D (5 bases). Germline V gene sequence: CDR1 PRHDT, CDR2 FYEKMQ (reference sequence). The CDR3 extends over 15 amino acids. The ends were cut back, 6 bases at V and 2 bases at J, with 15 bases in the middle. This chain's CDR3 is CASRRSGWNTDTQYF. In DNA, the CDR3 is TGTGCCAGCAGAAGGAGCGGTTGGAACACAGATACGCAGTATTTT.

The J gene is TRBJ1-1, the V gene TRBV5-5; 8 positions match TRBD1. With 3 bases clipped from V and 4 bases from J, the junction kept 8 bases outside the gene matches. CDR3 length: 15 residues. CDR1 SGHKS and CDR2 YYEKEE come from the germline V gene (reference sequence). Here the CDR3 DNA reads TGTGCCAGCAGCTCCGATGGACAGGGAGGCACTGAAGCTTTCTTT. Translating gives CASSSDGQGGTEAFF.

The CDR3 here is CASSLVIRTLAINTQYF. CDR3 DNA: TGTGCCAGCAGCTTAGTAATACGGACACTAGCGATAAATACGCAGTATTTT. The chain uses TRBV11-3 and TRBJ2-3; 7 nucleotides match TRBD2. From germline, CDR1 is SGHNT and CDR2 YENEEA. The V gene end was trimmed by 1 base and the J gene end by 7 bases; junction bases not matched to a gene: 14. This CDR3 spans 17 amino acids.

The CDR3 DNA follows: TGTGCCTGGAGTGTACTAATGAGTAATTCACCCCTCCACTTT. It codes for CAWSVLMSNSPLHF. The chain joins TRBV30 to TRBJ1-6; D unclear. This CDR3 is built from 14 residues. Germline V gives CDR1 GTSNPN, CDR2 SVGIG (reference sequence). Trimming shortened V by 0 bases and J by 6 bases, and 9 bases separated the two germline ends.

This chain uses TRBV7-2 with TRBJ2-1, with a weak D call TRBD1 (9 bases). The germline V gene encodes CDR1 SGHTA and CDR2 FQGNSA. V gave up 3 bases and J gave up 9 bases, with 18 bases separating them. CDR3 length: 15 amino acids. CDR3 sequence: CASSFGGDRATEQFF. CDR3 DNA sequence: TGTGCCAGCAGCTTCGGGGGGGACAGGGCTACTGAGCAGTTCTTC. Complete variable domain (other parts from reference TRBV7-2 and TRBJ2-1): GAGVSQSPSNKVTEKGKDVELRCDPISGHTALYWYRQSLGQGLEFLIYFQGNSAPDKSGLPSDRFSAERTGGSVSTLTIQRTQQEDSAVYLCASSFGGDRATEQFFGPGTRLTVL.

The V call is TRBV28, the J call TRBJ2-5; 10 nucleotides agree with TRBD1. With 10 bases clipped from V and 2 bases from J, the junction kept 16 bases outside the gene matches. The V gene's germline CDR1 is MDHEN and CDR2 SYDVKM. This CDR3 has 17 amino acids. This CDR3 reads CATTEPPGQGSQETQYF. CDR3 sequence (DNA): TGTGCCACCACAGAACCTCCGGGACAGGGGTCTCAAGAGACCCAGTACTTC. The whole variable domain, filled in from reference TRBV28 and TRBJ2-5, reads DVKVTQSSRYLVKRTGEKVFLECVQDMDHENMFWYRQDPGLGLRLIYFSYDVKMKEKGDIPEGYSVSREKKERFSLILESASTNQTSMYLCATTEPPGQGSQETQYFGPGTRLLVL.

In this sample, this clone turned up once. CDR3 sequence: CASSIGSTGGQETQYF. Written as DNA, the CDR3 is TGTGCCAGTAGTATAGGGTCCACGGGAGGCCAAGAGACCCAGTACTTC. The chain carries TRBV19 and TRBJ2-5, with 7 bases aligning to TRBD2. V was pared by 1 base and J by 1 base, with 6 bases of the junction left unmatched. This CDR3 spans 16 amino acids. CDR1 and CDR2 from the germline V gene are LNHDA and SQIVND (reference sequence).

This sequence joins TRBV15 and TRBJ1-2, with D perhaps TRBD1 (5 bases). CDR3 size: 14 residues. With 0 bases removed from V and 8 bases from J, the gap between germline ends came to 13 bases. Germline CDR1 is LNHNV and CDR2 is YYDKDF (reference sequence). CDR3 bases: TGTGCCACCAGCAGAGATCGCGGGGCGGAAGGCTACACCTTC. Translation gives CATSRDRGAEGYTF.

This rearrangement joins TRBV24-1 to TRBJ2-1, with D possibly TRBD2 on 5 matching bases. The CDR3 totals 16 residues. The V end was cut by 1 base, the J end by 0 bases, with 9 bases between. Germline lookup yields CDR1 KGHDR and CDR2 SFDVKD. CDR3 DNA sequence: TGTGCCACCAGTGATTTTAGTGGGAGCTCCTACAATGAGCAGTTCTTC. This gives the protein CATSDFSGSSYNEQFF.

CDR3 sequence: CASSQGLFRGRMNTEAFF. The CDR3 coding sequence is TGTGCCAGCAGCCAGGGTCTTTTCAGGGGGCGAATGAACACTGAAGCTTTCTTT. The rearrangement links TRBV14 to TRBJ1-1, with TRBD1 matching 8 bases. Germline CDR1 is SGHDN and CDR2 is FVKESK. Trimming cost V 3 bases and J 0 bases; bases outside gene matches: 12. The CDR3 contains 18 residues.